The subject of this entry is one T cell receptor beta chain. Its antigen remains unidentified. This sample was taken from a study of PD-1 blockade in classical Hodgkin lymphoma. About the study: Intravenous delivery of nivolumab at 3 mg/kg to patients occurred every 2 weeks.

V was shortened by 5 bases and J by 1 base, with 14 bases between the two germline ends. CDR3 length: 15 amino acids. Germline V gene data show CDR1 as SGHVS and CDR2 as FNYEAQ. Study outcomes and limitations: In newly diagnosed patients, baseline TCR diversity was reportedly below that of healthy donors. Significantly greater TCR diversity emerged by C4D1 in CD4+ cells but not CD8+ cells.

Every patient was affected by relapse after autologous stem cell transplantation, while exposure to brentuximab vedotin was not uniform. The repertoire was sequenced with immunoSEQ multiplex PCR; TCRdb's copy has only in-frame clones and lacks some. The table records 17,000 or so clones, around 80% of them present only once. The specimen was peripheral blood mononuclear cells (PBMCs), collected before the second cycle of nivolumab. The clonotype was recovered from a human donor with classical Hodgkin lymphoma. This chain connects TRBV7-6 to TRBJ1-1; tentatively, D is TRBD1 (5 bases). DNA of the CDR3: TGTGCCAGCAGCCCCCCCCAGAGGGGGAACACTGAAGCTTTCTTT. It encodes CASSPPQRGNTEAFF.